The T cell receptor (beta chain) under discussion was sequenced for a study of siplizumab effects on memory and regulatory T cells. The repertoire was sequenced with immunoSEQ multiplex PCR; TCRdb's copy has only in-frame clones and lacks some. The profile shows roughly 62,000 clones, around 80% of them singletons. The study, taken as a whole, reports: Alloreactive sequences whose origin lay in unstimulated CD4+ memory cells were significantly reduced by siplizumab. Mappable alloreactive CD4+ clones came from Treg cells under 80% of the time on average with siplizumab, against 25% to 30% in controls. Whether proliferating Tregs in siplizumab cultures suppress was not functionally confirmed.

This clone has only one observation. Its antigen is as yet unknown. The sequenced sample was memory CD4+ T cells sorted from blood. The source is a human donor in good health.

Here the CDR3 reads CASSPSGLSKETQYF. In DNA form, the CDR3 reads TGTGCCAGCAGCCCATCGGGGCTGTCTAAAGAGACCCAGTACTTC. This chain uses TRBV27 with TRBJ2-5; D may be TRBD1 or TRBD2 (5 bases each). Per the germline V gene, CDR1 is MNHEY and CDR2 is SMNVEV (reference sequence). Trimming removed 6 bases at V and 3 bases at J, with 17 bases between. The CDR3 is 15 amino acids.